The 10 T cell receptor beta chains given below trace back to one sample, sequenced in a study of blood T cell repertoires in COVID-19. Profiling relied on immunoSEQ multiplex PCR, and the TCRdb table lists in-frame clones only, not all of them. In the table there are 250,000 to 350,000 clones, 70% to 85% of which are singletons. The sequenced material came from peripheral blood. The receptors come from a human donor with COVID-19, enrolled during active disease. The donor label of this sample is uncertain.

This clone was seen just once. The V call is TRBV10-3, the J call TRBJ2-5, with D perhaps matching TRBD2 (5 bases). Germline V lookup: CDR1 ENHRY, CDR2 SYGVKD. The CDR3 is made up of 14 amino acids. Trimming stripped 4 bases from V and 4 bases from J, with 13 bases between. In nucleotides, the CDR3 is TGTGCCATCAGTGTATCGGCTAGCTCAGAGACCCAGTACTTC. Protein product: CAISVSASSETQYF.

CDR3 sequence: CASSPFGTEITDTQYF. CDR3 nucleotides: TGTGCCAGCAGCCCCTTCGGGACAGAGATCACAGATACGCAGTATTTT. The chain combines TRBV2 with TRBJ2-3, with 7 bases lining up with TRBD1. Germline loops: CDR1 SNHLY, CDR2 FYNNEI. This CDR3 is built from 16 residues. The V gene end was trimmed by 6 bases and the J gene end by 2 bases; junction bases not matched to a gene: 11.

V is TRBV28 and J is TRBJ1-1; the match to TRBD1 covers 11 bases. This CDR3 region has 15 residues. The germline V gene encodes CDR1 MDHEN and CDR2 SYDVKM. With V trimmed by 6 bases and J by 5 bases, 8 bases remained unmatched. The CDR3 nucleotides read TGTGCCAGCAGGCTAGCCGGGACAGGGGGGACTGAAGCTTTCTTT. Its protein is CASRLAGTGGTEAFF.

This clone has only a few counts. The chain recombines TRBV3-1 (or the pseudogene TRBV3-2) with TRBJ1-1; no definite D call. The CDR3 loop spans 15 amino acids. Trimming cost V 1 base and J 2 bases, with 11 bases left between them. Looked up from germline, CDR1 is LGHDT and CDR2 is YNNKEL (reference sequence). CDR3 nucleotide sequence: TGTGCCAGCAGCCAAGTACGGGGTCCCAACACTGAAGCTTTCTTT. Its protein is CASSQVRGPNTEAFF.

The chain couples TRBV27 to TRBJ2-1, with 9 nucleotides matching TRBD2. Per germline, CDR1 MNHEY and CDR2 SMNVEV (reference sequence). The ends lost 4 bases at V and 7 bases at J; junction bases unmatched: 14. This CDR3 is 17 amino acids long. The CDR3 coding sequence is TGTGCCAGCAGTTCCGGTTCCGGGACTAGCCCAGAAAATGAGCAGTTCTTC. Its translation: CASSSGSGTSPENEQFF.

This chain connects TRBV5-1 to TRBJ2-5; 9 bases are shared with TRBD2. Germline CDR1 reads SGHRS; CDR2 reads YFSETQ. This CDR3 is 14 amino acids long. J was trimmed by 5 bases and V by 2 bases; bases with no gene match: 4. The DNA for the CDR3 is TGCGCCAGCAGCTTCAGCGGGGGGCAGGAGACCCAGTACTTC. Translation: CASSFSGGQETQYF. The full variable domain, with the rest looked up from reference TRBV5-1 and TRBJ2-5, is KAGVTQTPRYLIKTRGQQVTLSCSPISGHRSVSWYQQTPGQGLQFLFEYFSETQRNKGNFPGRFSGRQFSNSRSEMNVSTLELGDSALYLCASSFSGGQETQYFGPGTRLLVL.

A single count supports this clone. The chain recombines TRBV19 with TRBJ1-1; no clear D. In germline, CDR1 is LNHDA, CDR2 SQIVND (reference sequence). The CDR3 spans 15 residues. V shed 7 bases and J shed 1 base, with 16 bases lying between them. The CDR3 coding sequence is TGTGCCAGTACCGAATTGTTCGAAGCGAACACTGAAGCTTTCTTT. Amino acids: CASTELFEANTEAFF.

The chain links TRBV5-1 to TRBJ2-3; a possible D gene is TRBD2 (6 bases). The CDR3 has 17 residues. Germline values: CDR1 SGHRS, CDR2 YFSETQ. V lost 0 bases to trimming and J lost 1 base, with 15 bases between them. The CDR3 bases are TGCGCCAGCAGCTTGGATTGGGGGACTGGCGGCACAGATACGCAGTATTTT. This encodes CASSLDWGTGGTDTQYF.

The chain employs TRBV11-2 and TRBJ1-5; no definite D call. V lost 1 base and J 10 bases, leaving 14 bases between the germline ends. Germline V gene data show CDR1 as SGHAT and CDR2 as FQNNGV. This CDR3 is built from 14 residues. The CDR3 reads CASSLVTGVGPQHF. Written as DNA, the CDR3 is TGTGCCAGCAGCTTAGTAACGGGAGTGGGCCCCCAGCATTTT.

The chain links TRBV4-1 to TRBJ2-5; 12 bases are shared with TRBD2. CDR1 and CDR2 from the germline V gene are MGHRA and YSYEKL. The CDR3 length is 17 residues. V lost 4 bases, J lost 1 base, and 7 bases stayed unmatched. The CDR3 is CASSPTLAGGAQETQYF. The CDR3 coding sequence is TGCGCCAGCAGCCCAACACTAGCGGGAGGTGCCCAAGAGACCCAGTACTTC.